This T cell receptor (beta chain) is drawn from a study of blood T cells in healthy people across ages (dated by TCRdb to between 2015 and 2017). Regarding the complete study: In model experiments, template switching captured about one uniquely barcoded TCR beta cDNA molecule for every two T cells. Age-related changes in TCR beta repertoire diversity were measured in the study by deep sequencing normalized with unique cDNA molecular identifiers. The donors were split into four age groups: young (average roughly 15 years), middle-aged (around 37), aged (roughly 65) and long-lived (over 80). To avoid experimental bias, donors of different ages were distributed randomly across sequencing lanes. For two donors (one aged 18 to 29 and one aged 80 or older), the study analyzed two additional independent replicas of 1 million unique cDNA reads from the same blood draw.

As regards this clonotype: Its antigen specificity is not known. Given a much more abundant clone one base away, this may be a read error.

CDR1 DFQATT and CDR2 SNEGSKA were looked up in the germline V gene (reference sequence). CDR3 length: 14 amino acids, cysteine to phenylalanine. Only the CDR3 part of the read is kept: 42 bases, read in frame from the first base. From V the trimming removes 6 bases and from J it removes 4 bases, while the gene matches leave 8 bases of the junction unaccounted for. What the authors observed across the whole study: Total diversity estimates from one million sequenced T cells were considered lower bounds and underestimates. The CMV infection status of donors was not known, potentially confounding age-related changes in expanded clonotypes. Observed TCR beta diversity correlated strongly with the percentage of naive T cells measured by flow cytometry. As age increased, observed TCR beta diversity per million T cells dropped in a roughly linear way, and a significant reduction was already evident by age 40. Compared with the aged group, the long-lived group had more naive CD4+ T cells, fewer expanded clones and increased TCR diversity, suggesting age selection. Since profiling was done on bulk unsorted PBMCs, naive and antigen-experienced compartments could not be conclusively compared.

Systemically healthy Caucasian individuals from Russia, some 36 in total and aged roughly 6 to 100 years, were included as donors. Each donor gave ten milliliters of peripheral blood, drawn into EDTA-treated Vacutainer tubes. Ficoll-Paque density-gradient centrifugation was used to isolate PBMCs, with at least 6 million per sample. Total RNA was extracted from PBMCs with Trizol reagent, with at least 6 micrograms obtained per sample. The percentages of naive CD45RAhigh/CD27high T cells were determined by flow cytometry on a PBMC aliquot from every donor. The method was 5' RACE. Sequencing was performed on an Illumina HiSeq 2500. A second roughly 6 to 11 cycle PCR used a sample-barcoded 5' primer and a J-beta primer mix. A template-switch 5' adaptor carrying 12 random nucleotides introduced a unique molecular identifier onto each TCR beta cDNA molecule. Each sample yielded at least 3 million CDR3-containing paired-end reads. First-strand cDNA synthesis was performed from all RNA using the Mint cDNA synthesis kit, with priming by a TRBC-specific oligonucleotide. After uracil-DNA glycosylase treatment, a first 18-cycle PCR used universal primers M1SS and BC2_uni_R on all cDNA. The original methods were these. Each sample was normalized by randomly selecting 1 million high-quality reads, each carrying a distinct molecular identifier. Instead of being binned into consensus sequences, reads that shared molecular identifiers were thrown out. CDR3 identification, clonotype clustering and error correction used MiTCR with a Q25 quality threshold and the strictest error-elimination algorithm. A nonparametric unseen species model with Euler transformation was used to estimate lower-bound total TCR beta diversity. Clones were called with MiXCR by TCRdb after fastp trimmed the public reads at Q25, and only in-frame beta chains were retained. Rows with one shared CDR3 protein collapse into an entry with the most common genes and DNA. It is TCRdb's table, rather than the study itself, that gives the V and J calls and clone size. Recorded for this sample are roughly 1,700,000 distinct CDR3 sequences; about 28% of them occurred a single time. The biggest ten clones account for 7% to 9% of the sample.

This TCR came from a woman aged 30 to 39 in good health. Sequencing input: blood. Recombination linked TRBV20-1 to TRBJ2-3; the central 9 bases match TRBD2. The CDR3 has the sequence CSAQSAGGADTQYF. The DNA is as follows: TGCAGTGCGCAATCAGCGGGGGGAGCAGATACGCAGTATTTT.